This T cell receptor beta chain was obtained from a study of blood T cell repertoires in COVID-19. Study in general: Samples representing acute and convalescent COVID-19 were sourced from the United States, Italy and Spain.

Using immunoSEQ multiplex PCR, the repertoire was profiled, and TCRdb retains in-frame clones only, with some absent. The profile covers approximately 230,000 clones, with more than 70% appearing a single time and 4.5% to 6.5% taken by the ten largest. Germline V gene lookup returns CDR1 SEHNR and CDR2 FQNEAQ (reference sequence). V was cut by 5 bases and J by 10 bases, with 12 bases left in between. The CDR3 consists of 11 residues. This clonotype was obtained from a man older than 75 with acute or convalescent COVID-19. Input material: peripheral blood. The chain recombines TRBV7-9 with TRBJ2-7, with a possible D match to TRBD1 (5 bases). The CDR3 loop reads CASSLQGAQYF. For the CDR3, the DNA is TGTGCCAGCAGCCTCCAGGGCGCCCAGTACTTC. Using reference TRBV7-9 and TRBJ2-7 for the parts outside the CDR3, the full variable domain is DTGVSQNPRHKITKRGQNVTFRCDPISEHNRLYWYRQTLGQGPEFLTYFQNEAQLEKSRLLSDRFSAERPKGSFSTLEIQRTEQGDSAMYLCASSLQGAQYFGPGTRLTVT.